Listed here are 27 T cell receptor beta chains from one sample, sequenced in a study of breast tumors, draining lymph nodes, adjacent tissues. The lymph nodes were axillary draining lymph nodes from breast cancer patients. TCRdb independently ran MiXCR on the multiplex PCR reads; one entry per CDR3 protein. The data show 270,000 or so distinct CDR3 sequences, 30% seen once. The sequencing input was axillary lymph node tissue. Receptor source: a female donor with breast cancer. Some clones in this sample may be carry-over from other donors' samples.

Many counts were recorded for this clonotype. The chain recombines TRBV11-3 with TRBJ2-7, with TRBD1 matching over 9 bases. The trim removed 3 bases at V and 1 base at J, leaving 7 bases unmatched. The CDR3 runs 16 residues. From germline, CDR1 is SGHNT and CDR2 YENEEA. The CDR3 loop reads CASSFVVGTGSYEQYF. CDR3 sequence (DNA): TGTGCCAGCAGCTTTGTTGTTGGGACAGGGTCCTACGAGCAGTACTTC.

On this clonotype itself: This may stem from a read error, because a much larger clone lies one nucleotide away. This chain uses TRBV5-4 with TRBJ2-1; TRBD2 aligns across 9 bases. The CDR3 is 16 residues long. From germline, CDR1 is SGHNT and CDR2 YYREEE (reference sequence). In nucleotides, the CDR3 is TGTGCCTGCAGCCGGACGAGCGGGGGGTCCTACAATGAGCAGTTCTTC. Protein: CACSRTSGGSYNEQFF.

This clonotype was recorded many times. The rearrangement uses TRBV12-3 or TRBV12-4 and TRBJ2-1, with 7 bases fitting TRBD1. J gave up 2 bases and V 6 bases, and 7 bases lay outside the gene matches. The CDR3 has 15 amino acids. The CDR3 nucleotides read TGTGCCAGCAGCCCCCGGGACAGTGCCTACAATGAGCAGTTCTTC. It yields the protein CASSPRDSAYNEQFF.

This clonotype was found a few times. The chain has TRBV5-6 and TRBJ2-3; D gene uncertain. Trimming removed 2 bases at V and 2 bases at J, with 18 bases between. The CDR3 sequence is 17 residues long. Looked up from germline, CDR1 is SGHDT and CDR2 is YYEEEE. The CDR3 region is CASSFSSVSMNTDTQYF. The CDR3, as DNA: TGTGCCAGCAGCTTCTCGTCGGTCTCAATGAACACAGATACGCAGTATTTT. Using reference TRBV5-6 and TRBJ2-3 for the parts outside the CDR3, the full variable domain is DAGVTQSPTHLIKTRGQQVTLRCSPKSGHDTVSWYQQALGQGPQFIFQYYEEEERQRGNFPDRFSGHQFPNYSSELNVNALLLGDSALYLCASSFSSVSMNTDTQYFGPGTRLTVL.

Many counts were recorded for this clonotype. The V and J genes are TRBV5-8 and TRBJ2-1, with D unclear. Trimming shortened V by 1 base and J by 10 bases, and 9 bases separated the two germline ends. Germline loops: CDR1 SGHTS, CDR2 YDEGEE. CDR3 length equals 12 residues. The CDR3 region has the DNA TGTGCCAGCAGCTTGCCTAGTCGGGAGCAGTTCTTC. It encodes CASSLPSREQFF.

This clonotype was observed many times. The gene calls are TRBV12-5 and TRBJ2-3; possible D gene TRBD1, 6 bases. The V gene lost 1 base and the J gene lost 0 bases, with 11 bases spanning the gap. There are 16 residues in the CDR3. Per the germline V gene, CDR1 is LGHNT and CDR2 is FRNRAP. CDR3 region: CASGLGDRLSTDTQYF. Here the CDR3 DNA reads TGTGCTAGTGGTTTGGGTGACAGGTTAAGCACAGATACGCAGTATTTT.

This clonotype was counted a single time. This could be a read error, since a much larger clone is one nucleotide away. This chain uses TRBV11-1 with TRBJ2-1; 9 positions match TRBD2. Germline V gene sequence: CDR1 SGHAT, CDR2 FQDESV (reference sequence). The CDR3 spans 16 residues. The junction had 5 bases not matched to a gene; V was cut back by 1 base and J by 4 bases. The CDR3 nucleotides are TGTGCCAGCAGCTTAGTAGCGGGAGCACCATACAATGAGCAGTTCTTC. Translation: CASSLVAGAPYNEQFF.

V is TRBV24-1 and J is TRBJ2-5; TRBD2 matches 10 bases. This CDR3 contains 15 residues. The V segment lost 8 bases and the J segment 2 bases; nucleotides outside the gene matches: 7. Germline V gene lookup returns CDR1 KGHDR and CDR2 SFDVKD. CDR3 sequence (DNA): TGTGCCACCACTGCAGCGGGAGGGCCTCAAGAGACCCAGTACTTC. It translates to CATTAAGGPQETQYF.

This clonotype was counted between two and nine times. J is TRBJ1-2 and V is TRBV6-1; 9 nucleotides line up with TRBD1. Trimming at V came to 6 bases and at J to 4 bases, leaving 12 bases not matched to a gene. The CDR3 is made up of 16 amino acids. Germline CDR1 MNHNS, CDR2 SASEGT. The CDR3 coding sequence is TGTGCCAGCAGCAGGGAGGCCGGGACAGGGATCTATGGCTACACCTTC. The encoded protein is CASSREAGTGIYGYTF.

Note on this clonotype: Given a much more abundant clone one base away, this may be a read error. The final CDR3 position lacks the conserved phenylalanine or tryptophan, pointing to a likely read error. The CDR3 DNA sequence: TGTGCCAGCAGTTCACGCGGGACTAGCGGGAAGAACACAGATACGCAGTATCTT. Residues: CASSSRGTSGKNTDTQYL. The V call is TRBV12-3 or TRBV12-4, the J call TRBJ2-3, with 13 bases aligning to TRBD2. With 4 bases clipped from V and 2 bases from J, the junction kept 9 bases outside the gene matches. The CDR3 has 18 amino acids.

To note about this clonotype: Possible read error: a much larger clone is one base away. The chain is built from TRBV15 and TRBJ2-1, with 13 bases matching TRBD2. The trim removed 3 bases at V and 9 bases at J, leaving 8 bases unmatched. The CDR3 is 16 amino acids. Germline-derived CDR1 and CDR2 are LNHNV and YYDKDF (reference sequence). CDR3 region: CATSRGLAGRNSEQFF. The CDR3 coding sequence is TGTGCCACCAGCAGGGGACTAGCGGGAAGGAACAGTGAGCAGTTCTTC.

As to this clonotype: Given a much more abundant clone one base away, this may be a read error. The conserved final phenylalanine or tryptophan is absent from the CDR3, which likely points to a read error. DNA of the CDR3: TGTGCCAGCAGTCATGCGGGGCTGGGGAATCAGCCCCAGCATTAT. It translates to CASSHAGLGNQPQHY. The rearrangement uses TRBV2 and TRBJ1-5, with D possibly matching TRBD1 (5 bases). Germline CDR1 SNHLY, CDR2 FYNNEI. With 5 bases removed from V and 4 bases from J, the gap between germline ends came to 15 bases. CDR3 size: 15 residues.

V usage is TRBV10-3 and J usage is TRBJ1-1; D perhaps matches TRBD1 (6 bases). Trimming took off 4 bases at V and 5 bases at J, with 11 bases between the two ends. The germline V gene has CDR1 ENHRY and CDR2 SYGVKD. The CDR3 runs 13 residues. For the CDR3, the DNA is TGTGCCATCAGTGTAGGAGGGGGAACTGAAGCTTTCTTT. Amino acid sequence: CAISVGGGTEAFF.

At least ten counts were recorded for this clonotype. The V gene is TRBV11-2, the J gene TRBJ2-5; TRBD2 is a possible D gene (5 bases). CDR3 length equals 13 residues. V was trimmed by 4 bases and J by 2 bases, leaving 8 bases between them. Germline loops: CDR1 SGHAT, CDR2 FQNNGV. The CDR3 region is CASSYGEQETQYF. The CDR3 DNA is TGTGCCAGCAGCTACGGGGAACAAGAGACCCAGTACTTC. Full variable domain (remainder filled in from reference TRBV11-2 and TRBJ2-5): EAGVAQSPRYKIIEKRQSVAFWCNPISGHATLYWYQQILGQGPKLLIQFQNNGVVDDSQLPKDRFSAERLKGVDSTLKIQPAKLEDSAVYLCASSYGEQETQYFGPGTRLLVL.

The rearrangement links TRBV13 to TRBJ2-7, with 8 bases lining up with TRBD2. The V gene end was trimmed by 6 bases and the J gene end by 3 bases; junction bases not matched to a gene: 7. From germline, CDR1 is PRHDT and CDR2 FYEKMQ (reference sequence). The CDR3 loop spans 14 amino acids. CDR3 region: CASRGAGAGYEQYF. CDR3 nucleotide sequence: TGTGCCAGCAGGGGAGCGGGAGCTGGCTACGAGCAGTACTTC. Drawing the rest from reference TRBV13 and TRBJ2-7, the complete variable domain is AAGVIQSPRHLIKEKRETATLKCYPIPRHDTVYWYQQGPGQDPQFLISFYEKMQSDKGSIPDRFSAQQFSDYHSELNMSSLELGDSALYFCASRGAGAGYEQYFGPGTRLTVT.

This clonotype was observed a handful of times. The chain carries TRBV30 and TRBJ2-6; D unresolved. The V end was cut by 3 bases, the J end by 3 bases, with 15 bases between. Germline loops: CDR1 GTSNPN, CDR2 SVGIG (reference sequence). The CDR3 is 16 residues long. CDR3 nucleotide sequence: TGTGCCTGGAGCTCGGATAGCTTTCTTGGGGCCAACGTCCTGACTTTC. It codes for CAWSSDSFLGANVLTF.

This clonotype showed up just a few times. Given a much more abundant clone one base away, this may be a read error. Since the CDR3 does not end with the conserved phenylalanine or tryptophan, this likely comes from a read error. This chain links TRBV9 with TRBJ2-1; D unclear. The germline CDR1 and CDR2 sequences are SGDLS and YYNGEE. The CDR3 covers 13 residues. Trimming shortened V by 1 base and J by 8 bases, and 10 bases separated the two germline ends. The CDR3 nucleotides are TGTGCCAGCAGCGTACGCCCTGCGGATGAGCAGTTCTCC. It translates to CASSVRPADEQFS.

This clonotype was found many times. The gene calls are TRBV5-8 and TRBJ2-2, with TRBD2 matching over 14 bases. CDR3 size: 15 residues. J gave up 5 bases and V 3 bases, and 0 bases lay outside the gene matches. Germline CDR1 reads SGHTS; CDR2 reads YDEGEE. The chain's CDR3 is CASSWTSGRTGELFF. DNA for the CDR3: TGTGCCAGCAGCTGGACTAGCGGGAGGACCGGGGAGCTGTTTTTT.

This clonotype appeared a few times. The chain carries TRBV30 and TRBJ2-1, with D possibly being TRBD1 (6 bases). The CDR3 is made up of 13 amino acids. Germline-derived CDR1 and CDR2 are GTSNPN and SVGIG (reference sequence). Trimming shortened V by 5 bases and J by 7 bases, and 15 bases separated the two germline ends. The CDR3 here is CAWARDTENEQFF. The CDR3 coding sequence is TGTGCCTGGGCCCGGGACACAGAAAATGAGCAGTTCTTC.

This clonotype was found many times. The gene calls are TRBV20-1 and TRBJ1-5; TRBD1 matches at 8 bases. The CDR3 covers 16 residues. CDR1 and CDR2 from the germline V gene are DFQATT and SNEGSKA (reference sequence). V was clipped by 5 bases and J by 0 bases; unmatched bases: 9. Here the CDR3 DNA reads TGCAGTGCTCCTCCCCAGGGGGCCGATAGCAATCAGCCCCAGCATTTT. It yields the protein CSAPPQGADSNQPQHF.

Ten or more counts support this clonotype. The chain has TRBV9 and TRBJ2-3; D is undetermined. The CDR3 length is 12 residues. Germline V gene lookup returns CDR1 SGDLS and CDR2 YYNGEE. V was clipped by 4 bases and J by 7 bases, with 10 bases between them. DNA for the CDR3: TGTGCCAGCAGCCCAGGCGGTCATACGCAGTATTTT. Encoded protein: CASSPGGHTQYF.

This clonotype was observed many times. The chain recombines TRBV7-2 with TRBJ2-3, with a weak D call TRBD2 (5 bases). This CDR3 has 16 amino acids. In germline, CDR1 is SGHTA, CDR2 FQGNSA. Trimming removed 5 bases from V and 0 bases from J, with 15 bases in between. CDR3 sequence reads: CASSLRLTGSTDTQYF. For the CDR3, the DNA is TGTGCCAGCAGCCTTCGACTAACGGGAAGCACAGATACGCAGTATTTT.

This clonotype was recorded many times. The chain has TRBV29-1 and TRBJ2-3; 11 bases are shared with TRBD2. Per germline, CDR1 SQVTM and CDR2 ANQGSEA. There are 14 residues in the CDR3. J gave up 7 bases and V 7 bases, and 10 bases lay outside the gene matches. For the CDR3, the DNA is TGCAGCGCCGAACTAGCGGGAGAGGGTAATACGCAGTATTTT. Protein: CSAELAGEGNTQYF.

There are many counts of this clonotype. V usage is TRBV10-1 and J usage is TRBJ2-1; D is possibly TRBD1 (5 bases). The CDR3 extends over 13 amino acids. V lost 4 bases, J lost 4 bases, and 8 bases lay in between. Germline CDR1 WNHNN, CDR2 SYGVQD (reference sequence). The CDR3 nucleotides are TGCGCCAGCAGTGCGACAGCTTACAATGAGCAGTTCTTC. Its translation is CASSATAYNEQFF.

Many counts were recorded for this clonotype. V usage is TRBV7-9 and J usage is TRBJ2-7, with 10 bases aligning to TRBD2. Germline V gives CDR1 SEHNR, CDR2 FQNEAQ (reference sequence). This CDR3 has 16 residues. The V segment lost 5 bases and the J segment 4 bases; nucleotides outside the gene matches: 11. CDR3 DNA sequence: TGTGCCAGCAGCCACATCGGACTAGCGGAGAAATACGAGCAGTACTTC. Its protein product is CASSHIGLAEKYEQYF.

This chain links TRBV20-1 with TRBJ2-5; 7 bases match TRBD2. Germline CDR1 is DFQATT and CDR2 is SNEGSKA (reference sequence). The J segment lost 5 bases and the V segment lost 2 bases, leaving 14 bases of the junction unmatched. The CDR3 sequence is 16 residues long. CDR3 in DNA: TGCAGTGCTAGACAACCTAGGCTAGCGGCCGGGGAGACCCAGTACTTC. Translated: CSARQPRLAAGETQYF.

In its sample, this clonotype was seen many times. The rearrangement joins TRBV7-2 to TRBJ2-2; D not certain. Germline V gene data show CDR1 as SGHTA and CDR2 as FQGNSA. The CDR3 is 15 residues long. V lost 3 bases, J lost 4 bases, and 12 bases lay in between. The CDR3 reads CASSFRWASTGELFF. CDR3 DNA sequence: TGTGCCAGCAGCTTTAGATGGGCCTCCACCGGGGAGCTGTTTTTT. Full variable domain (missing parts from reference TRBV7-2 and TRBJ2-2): GAGVSQSPSNKVTEKGKDVELRCDPISGHTALYWYRQSLGQGLEFLIYFQGNSAPDKSGLPSDRFSAERTGGSVSTLTIQRTQQEDSAVYLCASSFRWASTGELFFGEGSRLTVL.